This entry lists 9 T cell receptor beta chains sequenced from one sample in a study of Ad26.COV2.S vaccination and SARS-CoV-2 variants. Sequencing used immunoSEQ multiplex PCR; TCRdb keeps in-frame clones, though not all of them. The repertoire holds some 420,000 clones, roughly 88% seen once, with 3.6% in the top ten. Treatment specified: approximately 18 received Ad26.COV2.S at low or high dose, single or two shots; about five received placebo; per-sample allocation not given. Day 63 after the first injection of vaccine or placebo was the sampling time. The specimen comprised peripheral blood, sampled in a trial of Ad26.COV2.S vaccine versus placebo. These receptors all come from a person between 18 and 59 years old who received the Ad26.COV2.S COVID-19 vaccine or a placebo.

This chain uses TRBV18 with TRBJ2-1; no clear D. Germline V lookup: CDR1 KGHSH, CDR2 LQKENI. The V end was cut by 6 bases, the J end by 1 base, with 13 bases between. The CDR3 consists of 15 residues. The CDR3 sequence: CASSPAALSYNEQFF. The CDR3, as DNA: TGTGCCAGCTCCCCTGCCGCGCTGTCCTACAATGAGCAGTTCTTC.

V and J are TRBV7-2 and TRBJ2-3; 8 nucleotides line up with TRBD1. Germline trimming cut 1 base from V and 14 bases from J; bases unmatched to any gene: 11. CDR1 is SGHTA and CDR2 is FQGNSA in the germline V gene. This CDR3 has 14 amino acids. The CDR3 region has the DNA TGTGCCAGCAGCTTAGAAGGGACAGGAACTTTACGGTATTTT. Translating it yields CASSLEGTGTLRYF.

The chain employs TRBV7-9 and TRBJ2-3; D may be TRBD1 or TRBD2 (6 bases each). This CDR3 spans 17 amino acids. Germline CDR1 reads SEHNR; CDR2 reads FQNEAQ (reference sequence). V lost 2 bases, J lost 1 base, and 16 bases lay in between. CDR3 nucleotides: TGTGCCAGCAGCTTACTGATCCCGGGGGCACGCACAGATACGCAGTATTTT. Protein: CASSLLIPGARTDTQYF.

This chain uses TRBV9 with TRBJ2-2; D not resolved. CDR1 is SGDLS and CDR2 is YYNGEE in the germline V gene. The V gene lost 0 bases and the J gene lost 4 bases, with 10 bases spanning the gap. The CDR3 runs 15 residues. The CDR3 sequence is CASSVGPSSTGELFF. Written as DNA, the CDR3 is TGTGCCAGCAGCGTAGGCCCCTCGAGCACCGGGGAGCTGTTTTTT.

This chain connects TRBV25-1 to TRBJ2-2; 11 nucleotides align to TRBD1. Unmatched junction bases numbered 9, after V lost 8 bases and J lost 7 bases. The V gene's germline CDR1 is MGHDK and CDR2 SYGVNS. The CDR3 is 15 amino acids. The CDR3 DNA sequence: TGTGCCAGCGTTAGGACAGGGGGCGCGGTCGGGGAGCTGTTTTTT. It yields the protein CASVRTGGAVGELFF. The whole variable domain, filled in from reference TRBV25-1 and TRBJ2-2, reads EADIYQTPRYLVIGTGKKITLECSQTMGHDKMYWYQQDPGMELHLIHYSYGVNSTEKGDLSSESTVSRIRTEHFPLTLESARPSHTSQYLCASVRTGGAVGELFFGEGSRLTVL.

V gene TRBV11-3 combines with J gene TRBJ2-5, with 15 bases aligning to TRBD2. The germline gives CDR1 SGHNT, CDR2 YENEEA. The CDR3 is made up of 16 amino acids. The V segment lost 4 bases and the J segment 3 bases; nucleotides outside the gene matches: 3. The CDR3 sequence: CASSSGLAGGEETQYF. In nucleotides, the CDR3 is TGTGCCAGCAGCTCGGGACTAGCGGGGGGCGAAGAGACCCAGTACTTC.

The V and J genes are TRBV6-4 and TRBJ2-5, with 7 bases fitting TRBD1. V was pared by 7 bases and J by 5 bases, with 13 bases of the junction left unmatched. The V gene's germline CDR1 is MRHNA and CDR2 SNTAGT. The CDR3 length is 15 residues. CDR3 amino acids: CASTPDRSGWETQYF. The CDR3 DNA reads as TGTGCCAGCACCCCGGACAGGTCGGGGTGGGAGACCCAGTACTTC.

This chain uses TRBV7-2 with TRBJ1-2; unclear D gene. This CDR3 is built from 16 residues. Germline lookup yields CDR1 SGHTA and CDR2 FQGNSA. V was trimmed by 5 bases and J by 0 bases, leaving 16 bases between them. CDR3 coding DNA: TGTGCCAGCAGCAGGATGGGTATCCCTTCTAACTATGGCTACACCTTC. Translation gives CASSRMGIPSNYGYTF.

The rearrangement links TRBV7-8 to TRBJ2-3, with 7 bases matching TRBD1. CDR3 size: 13 residues. Germline CDR1 and CDR2: SGHVS and FQNEAQ. V shed 1 base, J shed 6 bases, and the junction held 1 base outside the gene matches. In DNA form, the CDR3 reads TGTGCCAGCAGCTTAGGCAGGGGGGATACGCAGTATTTT. Protein: CASSLGRGDTQYF. The entire variable domain, with the rest obtained from reference TRBV7-8 and TRBJ2-3, is as follows: GAGVSQSPRYKVAKRGQDVALRCDPISGHVSLFWYQQALGQGPEFLTYFQNEAQLDKSGLPSDRFFAERPEGSVSTLKIQRTQQEDSAVYLCASSLGRGDTQYFGPGTRLTVL.